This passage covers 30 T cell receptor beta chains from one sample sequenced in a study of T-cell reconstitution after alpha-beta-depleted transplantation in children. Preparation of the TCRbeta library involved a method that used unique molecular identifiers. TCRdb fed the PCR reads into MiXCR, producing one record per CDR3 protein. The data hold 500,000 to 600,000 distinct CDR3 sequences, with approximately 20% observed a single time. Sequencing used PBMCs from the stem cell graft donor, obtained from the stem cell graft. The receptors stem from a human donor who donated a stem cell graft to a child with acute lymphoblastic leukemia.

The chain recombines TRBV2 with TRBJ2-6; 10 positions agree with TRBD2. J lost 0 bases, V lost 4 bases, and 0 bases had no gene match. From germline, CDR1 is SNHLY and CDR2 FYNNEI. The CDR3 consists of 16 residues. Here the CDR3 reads CASSASGSSGANVLTF. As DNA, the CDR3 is TGTGCCAGCAGTGCTAGCGGGAGCTCTGGGGCCAACGTCCTGACTTTC.

This CDR3 is CASGASDGTGDTDTQYF. CDR3 DNA: TGTGCTAGTGGTGCCTCAGACGGGACAGGGGATACAGATACGCAGTATTTT. J is TRBJ2-3 and V is TRBV12-5; 10 bases fit TRBD1. The ends lost 5 bases at V and 3 bases at J; junction bases unmatched: 11. Germline lookup yields CDR1 LGHNT and CDR2 FRNRAP. This CDR3 has 17 residues.

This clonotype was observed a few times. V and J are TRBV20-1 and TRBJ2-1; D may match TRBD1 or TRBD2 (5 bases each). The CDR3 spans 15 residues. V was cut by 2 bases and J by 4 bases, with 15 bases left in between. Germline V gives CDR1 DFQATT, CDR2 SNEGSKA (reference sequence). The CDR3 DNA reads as TGCAGTGCTAGATTCCCGGGACGGGTGTACAATGAGCAGTTCTTC. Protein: CSARFPGRVYNEQFF.

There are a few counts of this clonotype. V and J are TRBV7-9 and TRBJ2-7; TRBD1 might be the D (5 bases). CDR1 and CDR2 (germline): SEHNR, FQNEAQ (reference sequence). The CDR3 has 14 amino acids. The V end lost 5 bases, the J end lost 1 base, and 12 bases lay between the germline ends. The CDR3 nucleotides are TGTGCCAGCAGCCCAGGGTTTATTTCCTACGAGCAGTACTTC. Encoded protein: CASSPGFISYEQYF.

In DNA form, the CDR3 reads TGTGCCAGCAGCGTAGGGAGGGCCCAGCGGTACAATGAGCAGTTCTTC. This codes for CASSVGRAQRYNEQFF. The genes are TRBV9 and TRBJ2-1; tentatively, D is TRBD2 (6 bases). Trimming stripped 0 bases from V and 4 bases from J, with 14 bases between. The CDR3 has 16 amino acids. Germline assignment: CDR1 SGDLS and CDR2 YYNGEE.

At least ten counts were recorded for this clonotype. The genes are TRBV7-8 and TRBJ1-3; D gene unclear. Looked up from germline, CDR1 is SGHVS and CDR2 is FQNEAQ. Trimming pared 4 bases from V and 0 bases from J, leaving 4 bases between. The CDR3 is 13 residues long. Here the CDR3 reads CASSSNSGNTIYF. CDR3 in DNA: TGTGCCAGCAGCTCAAACTCTGGAAACACCATATATTTT.

CDR3 coding DNA: TGTGCCAGCAGCTTCGCGCGGGAGGGCCATTACGAGCAGTACTTC. Its protein product is CASSFAREGHYEQYF. The chain has TRBV11-2 and TRBJ2-7; 9 nucleotides align to TRBD2. The CDR3 is made up of 15 amino acids. The V gene's germline CDR1 is SGHAT and CDR2 FQNNGV. The ends lost 3 bases at V and 4 bases at J; junction bases unmatched: 7.

The CDR3 DNA is TGTGCCAGCAACGGGAGGTCTGAGGAAAAACTGTTTTTT. Translation gives CASNGRSEEKLFF. The chain has TRBV2 and TRBJ1-4; D is ambiguous. The V gene's germline CDR1 is SNHLY and CDR2 FYNNEI. CDR3 size: 13 residues. Deletions cut 7 bases from V and 8 bases from J, with 14 bases between.

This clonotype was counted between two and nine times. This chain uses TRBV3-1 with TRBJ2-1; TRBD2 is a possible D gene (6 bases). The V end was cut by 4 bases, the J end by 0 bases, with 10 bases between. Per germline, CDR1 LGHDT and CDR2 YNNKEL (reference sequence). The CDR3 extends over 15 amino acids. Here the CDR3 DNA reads TGTGCCAGCAGCCGAGGAGGGGTCTCCTACAATGAGCAGTTCTTC. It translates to CASSRGGVSYNEQFF.

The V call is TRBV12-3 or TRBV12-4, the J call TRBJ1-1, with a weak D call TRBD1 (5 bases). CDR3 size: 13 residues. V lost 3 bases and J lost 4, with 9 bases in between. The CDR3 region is CASSFGGPTEAFF. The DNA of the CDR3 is TGTGCCAGCAGTTTCGGGGGACCCACTGAAGCTTTCTTT.

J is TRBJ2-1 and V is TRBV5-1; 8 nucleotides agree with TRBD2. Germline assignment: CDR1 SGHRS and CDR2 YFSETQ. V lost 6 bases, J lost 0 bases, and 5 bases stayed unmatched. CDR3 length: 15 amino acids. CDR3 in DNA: TGCGCCAGCATCTTAGCGGGGAGCTCCTACAATGAGCAGTTCTTC. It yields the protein CASILAGSSYNEQFF.

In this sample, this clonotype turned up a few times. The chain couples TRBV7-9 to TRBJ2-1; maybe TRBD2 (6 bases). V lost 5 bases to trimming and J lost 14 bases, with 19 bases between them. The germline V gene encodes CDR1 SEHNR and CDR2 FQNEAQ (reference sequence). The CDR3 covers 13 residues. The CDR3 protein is CASSPKELAQEFF. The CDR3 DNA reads TGTGCCAGCAGCCCTAAAGAACTAGCTCAGGAGTTCTTC.

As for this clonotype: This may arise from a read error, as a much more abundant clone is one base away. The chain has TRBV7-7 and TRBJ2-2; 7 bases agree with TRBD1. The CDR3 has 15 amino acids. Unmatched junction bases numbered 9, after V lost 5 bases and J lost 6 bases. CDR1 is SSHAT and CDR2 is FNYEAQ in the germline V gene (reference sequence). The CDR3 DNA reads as TGTGCCAGCAGCCCCGGGACAGAAAACGCCGGGGAGCTGTTTTTT. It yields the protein CASSPGTENAGELFF.

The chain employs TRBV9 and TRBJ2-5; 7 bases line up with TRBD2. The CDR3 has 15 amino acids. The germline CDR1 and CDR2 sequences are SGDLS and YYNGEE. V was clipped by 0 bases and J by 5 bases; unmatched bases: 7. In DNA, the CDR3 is TGTGCCAGCAGCGTAGGTGGGACTACGATCGAGACCCAGTACTTC. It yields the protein CASSVGGTTIETQYF.

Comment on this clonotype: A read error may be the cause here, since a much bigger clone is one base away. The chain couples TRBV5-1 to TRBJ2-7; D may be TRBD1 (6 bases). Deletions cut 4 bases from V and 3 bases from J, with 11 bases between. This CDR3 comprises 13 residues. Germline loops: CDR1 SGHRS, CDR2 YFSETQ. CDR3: CASSEGHFYEQYF. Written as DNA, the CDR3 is TGCGCCAGCAGCGAGGGACATTTCTACGAGCAGTACTTC.

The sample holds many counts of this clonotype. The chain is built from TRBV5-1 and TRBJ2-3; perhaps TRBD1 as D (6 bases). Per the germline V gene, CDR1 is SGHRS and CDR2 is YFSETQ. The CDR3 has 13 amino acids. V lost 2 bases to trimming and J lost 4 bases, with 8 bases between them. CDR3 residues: CASSFQGSDTQYF. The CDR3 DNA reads TGCGCCAGCAGCTTCCAGGGGTCAGATACGCAGTATTTT.

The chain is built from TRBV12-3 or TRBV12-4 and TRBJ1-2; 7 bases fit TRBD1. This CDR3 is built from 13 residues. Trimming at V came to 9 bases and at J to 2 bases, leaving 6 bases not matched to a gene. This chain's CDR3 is CASRQGGNYGYTF. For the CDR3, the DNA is TGTGCCAGTAGACAGGGCGGCAACTATGGCTACACCTTC.

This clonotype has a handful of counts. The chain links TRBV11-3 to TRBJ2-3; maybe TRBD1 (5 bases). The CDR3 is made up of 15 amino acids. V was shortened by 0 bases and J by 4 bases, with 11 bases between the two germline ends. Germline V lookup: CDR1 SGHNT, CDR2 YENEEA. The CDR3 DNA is TGTGCCAGCAGCTTAGATGGAGACAGCGCAGATACGCAGTATTTT. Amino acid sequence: CASSLDGDSADTQYF. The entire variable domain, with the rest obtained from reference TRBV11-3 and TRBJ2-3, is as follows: EAGVVQSPRYKIIEKKQPVAFWCNPISGHNTLYWYLQNLGQGPELLIRYENEEAVDDSQLPKDRFSAERLKGVDSTLKIQPAELGDSAVYLCASSLDGDSADTQYFGPGTRLTVL.

CDR3 region: CASSPRDRYEQYF. The DNA of the CDR3 is TGTGCCAGCAGCCCTCGGGACCGCTACGAGCAGTACTTC. The chain links TRBV7-9 to TRBJ2-7; D tentatively fits TRBD1 or TRBD2 (5 bases each). With 5 bases removed from V and 3 bases from J, the gap between germline ends came to 11 bases. Germline V gene data show CDR1 as SEHNR and CDR2 as FQNEAQ (reference sequence). CDR3 length: 13 amino acids.

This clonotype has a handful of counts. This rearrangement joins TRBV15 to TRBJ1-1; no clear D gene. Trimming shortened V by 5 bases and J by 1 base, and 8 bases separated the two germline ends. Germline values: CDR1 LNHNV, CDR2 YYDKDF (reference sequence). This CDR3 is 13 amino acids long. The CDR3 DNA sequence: TGTGCCACCAGCTTGGCAACGAACACTGAAGCTTTCTTT. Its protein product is CATSLATNTEAFF. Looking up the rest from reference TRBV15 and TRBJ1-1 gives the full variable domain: DAMVIQNPRYQVTQFGKPVTLSCSQTLNHNVMYWYQQKSSQAPKLLFHYYDKDFNNEADTPDNFQSRRPNTSFCFLDIRSPGLGDTAMYLCATSLATNTEAFFGQGTRLTVV.

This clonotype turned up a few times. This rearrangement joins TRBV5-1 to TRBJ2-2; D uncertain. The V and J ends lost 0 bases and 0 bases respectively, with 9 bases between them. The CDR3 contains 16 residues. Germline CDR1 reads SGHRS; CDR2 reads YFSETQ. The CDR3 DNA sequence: TGCGCCAGCAGCTTGGTCACCAACGCGAACACCGGGGAGCTGTTTTTT. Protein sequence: CASSLVTNANTGELFF.

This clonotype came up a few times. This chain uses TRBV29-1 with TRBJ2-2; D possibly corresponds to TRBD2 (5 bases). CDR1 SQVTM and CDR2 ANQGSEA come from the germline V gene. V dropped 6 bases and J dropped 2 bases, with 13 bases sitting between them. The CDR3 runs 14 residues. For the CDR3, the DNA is TGCAGCGTCGCTAGGACGGGAAACACCGGGGAGCTGTTTTTT. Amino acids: CSVARTGNTGELFF.

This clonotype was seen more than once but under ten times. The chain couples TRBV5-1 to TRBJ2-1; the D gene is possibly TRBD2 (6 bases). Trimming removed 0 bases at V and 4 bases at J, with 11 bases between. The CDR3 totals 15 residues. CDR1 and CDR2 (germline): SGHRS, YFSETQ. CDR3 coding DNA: TGCGCCAGCAGCTTGGAAGGTAGCGGATACAATGAGCAGTTCTTC. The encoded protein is CASSLEGSGYNEQFF.

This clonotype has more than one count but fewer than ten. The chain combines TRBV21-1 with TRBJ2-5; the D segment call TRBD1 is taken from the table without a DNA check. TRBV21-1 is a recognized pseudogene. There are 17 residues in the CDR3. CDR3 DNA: TGTGCCAGCAGCAAACCCCAAACAAAACAGGGAGAGGAGACCCAGTACTTC. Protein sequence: CASSKPQTKQGEETQYF.

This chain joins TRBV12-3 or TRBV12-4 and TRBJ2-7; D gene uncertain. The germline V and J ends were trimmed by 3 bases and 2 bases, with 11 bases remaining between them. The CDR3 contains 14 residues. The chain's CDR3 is CASSFYEETYEQYF. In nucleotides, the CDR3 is TGTGCCAGCAGTTTCTATGAGGAAACCTACGAGCAGTACTTC.

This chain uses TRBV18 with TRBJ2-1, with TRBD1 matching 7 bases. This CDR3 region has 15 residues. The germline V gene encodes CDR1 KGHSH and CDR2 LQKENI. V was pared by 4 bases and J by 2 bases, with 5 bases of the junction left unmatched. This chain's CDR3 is CASSLTGDPYNEQFF. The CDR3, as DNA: TGTGCCAGCTCACTCACAGGGGACCCCTACAATGAGCAGTTCTTC.

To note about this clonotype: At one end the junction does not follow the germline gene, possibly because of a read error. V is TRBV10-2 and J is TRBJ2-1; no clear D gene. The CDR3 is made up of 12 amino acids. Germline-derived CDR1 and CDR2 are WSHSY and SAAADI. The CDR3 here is CASPRSDNEQFF. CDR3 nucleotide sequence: TGCGCCAGCCCCCGCTCCGACAATGAGCAGTTCTTC.

The CDR3 DNA reads TGCGCCAGCAGCCGCCCTGGGGGACGATACGAGCAGTACTTC. Amino acid sequence: CASSRPGGRYEQYF. This chain connects TRBV4-1 to TRBJ2-7; D is tentatively TRBD1 or TRBD2 (5 bases each). Germline loops: CDR1 MGHRA, CDR2 YSYEKL. V lost 4 bases and J lost 4, with 14 bases in between. The CDR3 is 14 residues long.

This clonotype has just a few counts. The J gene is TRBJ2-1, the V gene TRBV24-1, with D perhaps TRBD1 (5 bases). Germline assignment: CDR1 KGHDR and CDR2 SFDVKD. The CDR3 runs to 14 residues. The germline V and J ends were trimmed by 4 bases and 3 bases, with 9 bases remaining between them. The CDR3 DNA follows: TGTGCCACCAGTGACCTTACAGGCTACAATGAGCAGTTCTTC. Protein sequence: CATSDLTGYNEQFF.

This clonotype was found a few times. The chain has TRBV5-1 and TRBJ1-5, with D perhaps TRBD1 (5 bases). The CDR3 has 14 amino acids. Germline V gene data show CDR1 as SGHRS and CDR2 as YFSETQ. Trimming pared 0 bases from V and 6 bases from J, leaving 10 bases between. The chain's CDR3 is CASSLDAGTQPQHF. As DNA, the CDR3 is TGCGCCAGCAGCTTGGACGCAGGGACTCAGCCCCAGCATTTT.